The 15 T cell receptor beta chains given below trace back to one sample, sequenced in a study of T cells after yellow fever vaccination. TCRdb used MiXCR to reprocess the 5' RACE reads, holding one entry per CDR3 protein. This table holds a few hundred thousand distinct CDR3 sequences, roughly 9% found once. The sequencing used CD4+ T cells sorted from PBMCs, collected 5 days after the yellow fever booster vaccination. These receptors were taken from a man younger than 35 who received the YFV17D yellow fever vaccine.

V is TRBV5-1 and J is TRBJ1-2; D ambiguous. Trimming stripped 0 bases from V and 7 bases from J, with 16 bases between. Germline CDR1 and CDR2: SGHRS and YFSETQ. The CDR3 has 15 residues. The CDR3 region is CASSLAAGPKGGYTF. The CDR3 region has the DNA TGCGCCAGCAGCTTGGCCGCAGGACCGAAGGGTGGCTACACCTTC.

The chain uses TRBV6-5 and TRBJ2-3, with D unclear. This CDR3 has 16 amino acids. The germline V gene has CDR1 MNHEY and CDR2 SVGAGI. Deletions cut 2 bases from V and 5 bases from J, with 17 bases between. In DNA form, the CDR3 reads TGTGCCAGCAGTTACAGGACCATCTCGGTGGGAGATACGCAGTATTTT. As protein: CASSYRTISVGDTQYF.

This clonotype was found a few times. The CDR3 DNA follows: TGTGCCAGCAGCCGCCGGGCGGGGGGGGGCACAGATACGCAGTATTTT. This codes for CASSRRAGGGTDTQYF. The chain recombines TRBV7-2 with TRBJ2-3; TRBD2 matches at 9 bases. Losses at the gene ends were 5 bases for V and 1 base for J; bases not matched to a gene: 7. There are 16 residues in the CDR3. Per the germline V gene, CDR1 is SGHTA and CDR2 is FQGNSA.

V usage is TRBV5-1 and J usage is TRBJ2-3, with a weak D call TRBD1 (6 bases). CDR1 is SGHRS and CDR2 is YFSETQ in the germline V gene. This CDR3 is built from 13 residues. Trimming took off 5 bases at V and 6 bases at J, with 13 bases between the two ends. The CDR3: CASRPAGADTQYF. The CDR3 nucleotides read TGCGCCAGCAGACCCGCAGGGGCCGATACGCAGTATTTT. The full variable domain, completed using reference TRBV5-1 and TRBJ2-3, is KAGVTQTPRYLIKTRGQQVTLSCSPISGHRSVSWYQQTPGQGLQFLFEYFSETQRNKGNFPGRFSGRQFSNSRSEMNVSTLELGDSALYLCASRPAGADTQYFGPGTRLTVL.

The chain employs TRBV28 and TRBJ1-6; 7 bases match TRBD1. The CDR3 has 17 residues. V was pared by 2 bases and J by 9 bases, with 13 bases of the junction left unmatched. Germline-derived CDR1 and CDR2 are MDHEN and SYDVKM. The DNA for the CDR3 is TGTGCCAGCAGTTTACCACAGGGGCGCCGATTAGCTTCACCCCTCCACTTT. Its translation is CASSLPQGRRLASPLHF.

This clonotype was picked up many times. The chain is built from TRBV2 and TRBJ1-2; D call uncertain. The V end was cut by 6 bases, the J end by 7 bases, with 18 bases between. This CDR3 contains 14 residues. The germline CDR1 and CDR2 sequences are SNHLY and FYNNEI. This CDR3 is CASRRVPVSGGYTF. The CDR3 DNA reads as TGTGCCAGCAGGCGAGTGCCCGTTTCGGGTGGCTACACCTTC. Supplemented by reference TRBV2 and TRBJ1-2, the full variable domain reads EPEVTQTPSHQVTQMGQEVILRCVPISNHLYFYWYRQILGQKVEFLVSFYNNEISEKSEIFDDQFSVERPDGSNFTLKIRSTKLEDSAMYFCASRRVPVSGGYTFGSGTRLTVV.

This clonotype has more than one count but fewer than ten. The gene calls are TRBV18 and TRBJ1-1, with 10 nucleotides matching TRBD1. Germline V gives CDR1 KGHSH, CDR2 LQKENI. The CDR3 has 16 residues. V gave up 7 bases and J gave up 3 bases; unmatched junction bases: 11. The CDR3 region has the DNA TGTGCCAGCTTCAGACAGGGGGCTACCCGGGACACTGAAGCTTTCTTT. Translated: CASFRQGATRDTEAFF.

This clonotype was observed many times. One end of the junction varies from germline; a read error may be responsible. The V and J genes are TRBV5-1 and TRBJ2-4; 12 bases align to TRBD1. This CDR3 has 14 residues. Per the germline V gene, CDR1 is SGHRS and CDR2 is YFSETQ. The CDR3 is CASSLLPGQGAEVF. Here the CDR3 DNA reads TGCGCCAGCAGCTTGCTCCCGGGACAGGGGGCCGAGGTCTTC.

This clonotype was seen more than once but under ten times. The chain couples TRBV5-1 to TRBJ2-7; 10 bases match TRBD1. With V trimmed by 4 bases and J by 4 bases, 8 bases remained unmatched. The CDR3 extends over 15 amino acids. CDR1 is SGHRS, CDR2 YFSETQ, per germline. CDR3 in amino acids: CASSVVGTGEYEQYF. The CDR3 DNA sequence: TGCGCCAGCAGCGTGGTCGGGACAGGGGAGTACGAGCAGTACTTC.

This clonotype was seen only a few times. The rearrangement uses TRBV20-1 and TRBJ2-3, with D maybe TRBD2 (5 bases). CDR3 size: 14 residues. V was pared by 3 bases and J by 2 bases, with 12 bases between. CDR1 and CDR2 from the germline V gene are DFQATT and SNEGSKA (reference sequence). The CDR3: CSASTGFLTDTQYF. CDR3 nucleotides: TGCAGTGCTAGTACGGGATTTCTCACAGATACGCAGTATTTT.

This clonotype was seen repeatedly, ten times or more. The chain employs TRBV5-6 and TRBJ1-2; D remains ambiguous. The V and J ends lost 1 base and 7 bases respectively, with 17 bases between them. The length of the CDR3 is 15 residues. CDR1 and CDR2 from the germline V gene are SGHDT and YYEEEE. CDR3 sequence reads: CASSLLGGMGFGYTF. For the CDR3, the DNA is TGTGCCAGCAGCTTGTTGGGCGGAATGGGTTTTGGCTACACCTTC.

The chain couples TRBV15 to TRBJ2-1, with D perhaps TRBD1 (6 bases). Germline values: CDR1 LNHNV, CDR2 YYDKDF (reference sequence). V lost 7 bases to trimming and J lost 5 bases, with 18 bases between them. This CDR3 region has 15 residues. CDR3 nucleotides: TGTGCCACCACTGCGATGGTGGGGGCGGACAATGAGCAGTTCTTC. Translating gives CATTAMVGADNEQFF.

The chain links TRBV5-1 to TRBJ2-5; D gene ambiguous. V lost 4 bases and J lost 5, with 18 bases in between. CDR1 and CDR2 from the germline V gene are SGHRS and YFSETQ. The CDR3 has 15 residues. CDR3 in DNA: TGCGCCAGCAGCCTGGTGGAACTCTCAATGGAGACCCAGTACTTC. This gives the protein CASSLVELSMETQYF.

The table lists this clonotype with many counts. The chain links TRBV28 to TRBJ2-1; the D is unclear. The ends were cut back, 7 bases at V and 7 bases at J, with 14 bases in the middle. The CDR3 covers 13 residues. Germline V gene sequence: CDR1 MDHEN, CDR2 SYDVKM. The CDR3 nucleotides are TGTGCCAGCATGGTCCGGTTCCCTAATGAGCAGTTCTTC. Translated, it gives CASMVRFPNEQFF.

This clonotype was observed at least ten times. This chain connects TRBV4-3 to TRBJ1-1; the D is unclear. The CDR3 has 15 residues. The germline V gene has CDR1 LGHNA and CDR2 YSLEER. Trimming removed 0 bases at V and 1 base at J, with 9 bases between. Here the CDR3 reads CASSQESLWNTEAFF. Here the CDR3 DNA reads TGCGCCAGCAGCCAAGAATCTCTCTGGAACACTGAAGCTTTCTTT.